The subject of this entry is one T cell receptor beta chain. This specimen comes from a study of blood T cell repertoires in COVID-19. Study information: Samples of COVID-19 (acute and convalescent) were obtained from the United States, Italy and Spain.

In the source study's methods: Quantification of nucleated cells was approximated via reference gene primer amplification. Sequencing was performed with immunoSEQ multiplex PCR; in TCRdb, only in-frame clones are kept and a portion is missing. V, J and clone size are taken as reported in that table, and D and trimming were inferred from the DNA itself. The profile shows about 130,000 clones, about 86% of them singletons. Which cohort a participant joined came from the clinical history participants gave. This TCR came from a man aged 45-65 years who had recovered from COVID-19. The sequencing sample was made of PBMCs or T cells enriched from blood (not recorded which).

The CDR3 nucleotides read TGTGCCAGCAGCCCGGGGGGGGCTGGTACAGATACGCAGTATTTT. Amino acid sequence: CASSPGGAGTDTQYF. The V gene is TRBV4-2, the J gene TRBJ2-3; 8 bases fit TRBD2. Germline CDR1 reads LGHNA; CDR2 reads YNFKEQ. V lost 4 bases, J lost 3 bases, and 6 bases stayed unmatched. CDR3 length equals 15 residues.